The clone carrying this T cell receptor (beta chain) has just a few counts. These data are taken from a study of cytotoxic CD8 clonotypes in ibrutinib-treated CLL. Only in-frame clones appear in the TCRdb table, and some are missing; sequencing was by immunoSEQ multiplex PCR. Among 90,000 to 150,000 clones listed, approximately 58% were seen once. The CDR3 loop spans 12 amino acids. Deletions cut 3 bases from V and 2 bases from J, with 6 bases between. Germline V gives CDR1 SGHDT, CDR2 YYEEEE. The sample consisted of PBMCs, taken after 24 months of ibrutinib treatment. The V gene is TRBV5-6, the J gene TRBJ2-7; possibly TRBD2 for D (5 bases). This TCR derives from a human donor with chronic lymphocytic leukemia. CDR3 amino acids: CASSSGAYEQYF. The CDR3 DNA sequence: TGTGCCAGCAGCTCCGGGGCCTACGAGCAGTACTTC. Full variable domain (remainder filled in from reference TRBV5-6 and TRBJ2-7): DAGVTQSPTHLIKTRGQQVTLRCSPKSGHDTVSWYQQALGQGPQFIFQYYEEEERQRGNFPDRFSGHQFPNYSSELNVNALLLGDSALYLCASSSGAYEQYFGPGTRLTVT.